This T cell receptor (beta chain) was found in a study of ipilimumab plus nivolumab after autologous stem cell transplantation. Across the study: Typical patient got roughly 5 ipilimumab doses and 7 or 8 nivolumab doses (median).

Trimming cost V 6 bases and J 7 bases; bases outside gene matches: 15. CDR1 and CDR2 from the germline V gene are SNHLY and FYNNEI. The CDR3 covers 16 residues. As to this clone: Its antigen is currently unknown.

Checkpoint therapy with ipilimumab 1 mg/kg began 14 to 28 days after transplant. Patients received nivolumab 3 mg/kg at weeks 1, 4, 7, 10, then fortnightly to week 26. Study-wide findings and caveats: Authors suggest TCR repertoire, Treg phenotype and gut microbiota support further study.

Produced via immunoSEQ multiplex PCR; TCRdb's table is partial and in-frame only. The repertoire holds some 25,000 clones, with around 83% as singletons. The receptor's source is a male donor with diffuse large B-cell lymphoma. The sequencing used PBMCs, collected in a trial of ipilimumab plus nivolumab as post-transplant consolidation. This chain joins TRBV2 and TRBJ2-1, with TRBD2 identical over 7 bases. This CDR3 is CASRLGLVGDLNEQFF. CDR3 DNA: TGTGCCAGCAGACTAGGACTAGTGGGGGACCTTAATGAGCAGTTCTTC.